The clone carrying this T cell receptor (beta chain) was detected only a few times. Its antigen is currently unknown. Method: immunoSEQ multiplex PCR; TCRdb's copy keeps in-frame clones and lacks some. The data contain 600,000 to 750,000 clones, roughly two thirds of them singletons. The sample is drawn from a study of shared clonotypes between healthy human individuals. Study-wide results and limits: For naive CD4 cells, roughly 4.6% of clonotypes were shared across a handful of donors. Few donors limited the genetic and exposure-history diversity represented.

The CDR3 length is 15 residues. V trimming: 5 bases; J trimming: 3 bases; junction bases outside the gene matches: 9. Per the germline V gene, CDR1 is PRHDT and CDR2 is FYEKMQ (reference sequence). The sequence came from a woman aged 25 to 39 in good health. The chain joins TRBV13 to TRBJ1-2; TRBD1 agrees at 7 bases. Sequenced material: memory CD4+ T cells sorted from blood. This sample's subset: CD45RA-negative fraction. The CDR3 bases are TGTGCCAGCAGCAAGACAGGGTGGTCCGACTATGGCTACACCTTC. Its translation: CASSKTGWSDYGYTF.